In this sample, the clone carrying this TCR beta chain turned up once. No antigen is known for it. This sample was included in a study of cytomegalovirus exposure and HLA in healthy donors. J gave up 1 base and V 5 bases, and 4 bases lay outside the gene matches. Germline CDR1 is MNHNY and CDR2 is SVGAGI (reference sequence). This CDR3 has 14 amino acids. Vbeta (60) and Jbeta (13) primers were used in the PCR. Profiled with immunoSEQ multiplex PCR; TCRdb holds only in-frame clones, not every one. The table lists about 200,000 clones, around nine tenths of them singletons. Study results and limitations: The dataset shows that most TCR sequences were rare, while some public TCRs occurred in many donors. In an earlier analysis, productive rearrangement rates for most beta V segments clustered near 87% or 30%. Indistinguishable V segments such as TRBV6-2 and TRBV6-3 were excluded.

This clonotype was sampled from a woman under 40 in good health and CMV-seronegative. The V gene is TRBV6-6, the J gene TRBJ1-1; 7 bases are shared with TRBD1. Material: PBMCs. CDR3 sequence: CASSGRQGNTEAFF. CDR3 in DNA: TGTGCCAGCAGTGGCAGACAGGGGAACACTGAAGCTTTCTTT.